This is a list of T cell receptor beta chains from one sample in a study of blood T cell repertoires in COVID-19. Here immunoSEQ multiplex PCR was the method, and the copy in TCRdb shows in-frame clones only, minus some. This sample has around 210,000 clones, with approximately 88% found just once. Sequences were obtained from PBMCs or T cells enriched from blood (not recorded which). These receptors were taken from a woman under 30 who had recovered from COVID-19. CDR3s include the opening cysteine and the closing phenylalanine or tryptophan. The order of the fields is V gene, clone size, D gene, J gene, CDR3 DNA, CDR3 protein. A D gene is named only where the DNA matches it firmly. Rows may omit the clone size; those that give it use once, few, many or a size class.

TRBV28	NA	NA	TRBJ2-4	TGTGCCAGCACCTCCCCCGGCCGCCCCAGGGTCAACATTCAGTACTTC	CASTSPGRPRVNIQYF
TRBV7-2	NA	NA	TRBJ2-3	TGTGCCAGCAGCCCCCGGACTGTTAGCACAGATACGCAGTATTTT	CASSPRTVSTDTQYF
TRBV4-1	NA	NA	TRBJ1-6	TGCGCCAGCAGCCAAGACTCGGGGTCTAATTCACCCCTCCACTTT	CASSQDSGSNSPLHF
TRBV19	NA	NA	TRBJ2-7	TGTGCCAGTAGCTTCCGGGAACCTAACTACGAGCAGTACTTC	CASSFREPNYEQYF
TRBV5-1	NA	NA	TRBJ2-2	TGCGCCAGCAGCTTGGGGTTAACAGACGGGGAGCTGTTTTTT	CASSLGLTDGELFF
TRBV5-5	once	TRBD1	TRBJ1-4	TGTGCCAGCAGCTTGGTCAGGGGGCGTGAAAAACTGTTTTTT	CASSLVRGREKLFF
TRBV3-1/TRBV3-2	NA	TRBD1	TRBJ2-1	TGTGCCAGCAGCTTAAAAGGACAGGGGGCAAGGGAGCAGTTCTTC	CASSLKGQGAREQFF
TRBV6-1	many	NA	TRBJ2-5	TGTGCCAGCAGTGAAGTACTAGGGGGGGGCCAGGAAGAGACCCAGTACTTC	CASSEVLGGGQEETQYF
TRBV6-5	NA	NA	TRBJ2-4	TGTGCCAGCAGCACAGGGTTTCAAGCCAAAAACATTCAGTACTTC	CASSTGFQAKNIQYF
TRBV27	NA	TRBD1	TRBJ1-2	TGTGCCAGCCGGACAGGGGATGATGGCTACACCTTC	CASRTGDDGYTF
TRBV19	NA	NA	TRBJ1-1	TGTGCCAGTAGTGATGATGGGGGCCGGGTGAAGATGAACACTGAAGCTTTCTTT	CASSDDGGRVKMNTEAFF
TRBV18	NA	NA	TRBJ1-5	TGTGCCAGCTCACCAGCCTCGGGAGCTAGGAATCAGCCCCAGCATTTT	CASSPASGARNQPQHF
TRBV29-1	NA	TRBD1	TRBJ1-5	TGCAGCGTTGTAGAACAGGGGGTAGGCAATCAGCCCCAGCATTTT	CSVVEQGVGNQPQHF
TRBV30	NA	TRBD2	TRBJ2-5	TGTGCCGCCTCACTAGCGGGGGCTAGCGCCCAGTACTTC	CAASLAGASAQYF
TRBV7-9	once	NA	TRBJ1-4	TGTGCCAGCAGCACGCGACAGACAACAACTAATGAAAAACTGTTTTTT	CASSTRQTTTNEKLFF
TRBV5-1	NA	NA	TRBJ1-1	TGCGCCAGCAGCTTTCGGCAGGGGAACACTGAAGCTTTCTTT	CASSFRQGNTEAFF
TRBV7-2	NA	TRBD1	TRBJ2-7	TGTGCCAGCAGCTTATGGGAACAGGGGTTCTACGAGCAGTACTTC	CASSLWEQGFYEQYF
TRBV18	NA	NA	TRBJ2-3	TGTGCCAGCTCCCCCCCGGTGCCAGATACGCAGTATTTT	CASSPPVPDTQYF
TRBV12-3/TRBV12-4	NA	TRBD1	TRBJ1-1	TGTGCCAGCAGTTTGACAGGGGACACTGAAGCTTTCTTT	CASSLTGDTEAFF
TRBV2	NA	TRBD2	TRBJ2-1	TGTGCCAGCTCGGGGGGGCCCTACAATGAGCAGTTCTTC	CASSGGPYNEQFF
TRBV6-5	once	NA	TRBJ1-5	TGTGCCAGCAATCTCGACACGAATCAGCCCCAGCATTTT	CASNLDTNQPQHF
TRBV5-6	many	TRBD1	TRBJ2-7	TGTGCCAGCAGCCGAGACAGGGGTCACCCCTACGAGCAGTACTTC	CASSRDRGHPYEQYF
TRBV19	NA	TRBD1	TRBJ2-2	TGTGCCAGTAGTCCGACAGGGATCGGAACCGGGGAGCTGTTTTTT	CASSPTGIGTGELFF
TRBV29-1	NA	NA	TRBJ1-1	TGCAGCGTTGAAGATCAAGGGGGTACTGAAGCTTTCTTT	CSVEDQGGTEAFF
TRBV4-1	NA	TRBD1	TRBJ1-2	TGCGCCAGCAGCCAAGCCCTACAGGGGCGCAGCTATGGCTACACCTTC	CASSQALQGRSYGYTF
TRBV6-5	once	NA	TRBJ1-1	TGTGCCAGCACCGCGGGTCCGGCCCCGAACACTGAAGCTTTCTTT	CASTAGPAPNTEAFF
TRBV29-1	NA	NA	TRBJ1-1	TGCAGCGTTGCCGTGAACACTGAAGCTTTCTTT	CSVAVNTEAFF
TRBV6-5	NA	TRBD1	TRBJ1-2	TGTGCCAGCACCCCCCAGACAGGGTACTATGGCTACACCTTC	CASTPQTGYYGYTF
TRBV19	NA	TRBD1	TRBJ1-5	TGTGCCAGTGGACAGGGGATGGCAGGCCAGCCCCAGCATTTT	CASGQGMAGQPQHF
TRBV28	NA	TRBD1	TRBJ1-2	TGTGCCAGCAGTAGCCACAGGGGCTTTAACTATGGCTACACCTTC	CASSSHRGFNYGYTF
TRBV30	NA	NA	TRBJ1-3	TGTGCCTGGAGCCAAGGGGCTGGAAACACCATATATTTT	CAWSQGAGNTIYF
TRBV28	NA	NA	TRBJ2-1	TGTGCCAGCAGTTCGACGACTAGTTACAATGAGCAGTTCTTC	CASSSTTSYNEQFF
TRBV10-1	NA	NA	TRBJ2-1	TGCGCCAGCAGTGATAGAGGGGAGCAGTTCTTC	CASSDRGEQFF
TRBV19	NA	NA	TRBJ1-2	TGTGCCAGTACTTACGACAGCAAACTCTTCGACTATGGCTACACCTTC	CASTYDSKLFDYGYTF
TRBV15	NA	TRBD1	TRBJ1-6	TGTGCCACCAGCAGAGGGGACAGGGATGGTTCACCCCTCCACTTT	CATSRGDRDGSPLHF
TRBV28	NA	NA	TRBJ2-7	TGTGCCAGCAGTTTACGGGGTCTCCGGACCTACGAGCAGTACTTC	CASSLRGLRTYEQYF
TRBV15	NA	TRBD1	TRBJ1-2	TGTGCCACCAGCAGAACAGGACAGGGGTATGGCTACACCTTC	CATSRTGQGYGYTF
TRBV11-2	NA	NA	TRBJ2-5	TGTGCCAGCAGCTCCTGGGAGCTGAAGACCCAGTACTTC	CASSSWELKTQYF
TRBV10-3	NA	TRBD2	TRBJ2-5	TGTGCCATCAGACCCGGGACTAGCACCCGAGAGACCCAGTACTTC	CAIRPGTSTRETQYF
TRBV6-5	NA	NA	TRBJ1-2	TGTGCCAGCAGTTACGGCGGCTCCTATGGCTACACCTTC	CASSYGGSYGYTF